A single sample is the source of the 16 T cell receptor beta chains below, sequenced in a study of control samples from healthy donors and cancer patients. Method: immunoSEQ multiplex PCR; TCRdb's copy keeps in-frame clones and lacks some. The sample records tens of thousands of clones, roughly 91% being singletons. The sequenced sample was PBMCs. The receptors stem from a man aged 50 or older with lung cancer.

This clone was recorded once. The chain recombines TRBV27 with TRBJ2-6, with D uncertain. The V end lost 3 bases, the J end lost 0 bases, and 6 bases lay between the germline ends. The CDR3 consists of 15 residues. Looked up from germline, CDR1 is MNHEY and CDR2 is SMNVEV (reference sequence). For the CDR3, the DNA is TGTGCCAGCAGTTTCACCCCCTCTGGGGCCAACGTCCTGACTTTC. Translating gives CASSFTPSGANVLTF.

This chain links TRBV9 with TRBJ1-1; D is possibly TRBD1 (5 bases). CDR3 length equals 13 residues. The germline V gene has CDR1 SGDLS and CDR2 YYNGEE. Trimming left V 3 bases short and J 8 bases short, with 14 bases between. The CDR3 DNA reads TGTGCCAGCAGCGGACAGCCAAGTTCGGAAGCTTTCTTT. This codes for CASSGQPSSEAFF.

This chain joins TRBV15 and TRBJ2-3, with 8 nucleotides matching TRBD1. The CDR3 is 15 residues long. V was pared by 5 bases and J by 4 bases, with 8 bases of the junction left unmatched. CDR1 and CDR2 from the germline V gene are LNHNV and YYDKDF (reference sequence). CDR3 sequence (DNA): TGTGCCACCAGCGCCCCGGACAGGGTACCAGATACGCAGTATTTT. Protein sequence: CATSAPDRVPDTQYF.

This rearrangement joins TRBV2 to TRBJ1-5; the D gene is possibly TRBD1 (5 bases). The V gene lost 5 bases and the J gene lost 3 bases, with 11 bases spanning the gap. The germline CDR1 and CDR2 sequences are SNHLY and FYNNEI. There are 14 residues in the CDR3. The CDR3 region is CASSTTGDNQPQHF. CDR3 in DNA: TGTGCCAGCAGTACTACAGGAGACAATCAGCCCCAGCATTTT.

The rearrangement uses TRBV28 and TRBJ2-2, with a possible D match to TRBD2 (6 bases). The CDR3 totals 15 residues. Germline V gene sequence: CDR1 MDHEN, CDR2 SYDVKM. V lost 6 bases and J 5 bases, leaving 16 bases between the germline ends. CDR3 sequence: CASSLGTPKTGELFF. CDR3 bases: TGTGCCAGCAGCCTAGGGACTCCAAAGACCGGGGAGCTGTTTTTT.

The chain joins TRBV6-6 to TRBJ2-2; D is ambiguous. From germline, CDR1 is MNHNY and CDR2 SVGAGI (reference sequence). Trimming removed 0 bases at V and 6 bases at J, with 2 bases between. This CDR3 has 12 residues. The CDR3 bases are TGTGCCAGCAGTTACTCCGCCGGGGAGCTGTTTTTT. This encodes CASSYSAGELFF.

The gene calls are TRBV7-8 and TRBJ2-4, with D perhaps TRBD1 or TRBD2 (5 bases each). The CDR3 length is 16 residues. Germline values: CDR1 SGHVS, CDR2 FQNEAQ. The germline V and J ends were trimmed by 2 bases and 2 bases, with 13 bases remaining between them. The chain's CDR3 is CASSLRPGRTKNIQYF. The CDR3 DNA is TGTGCCAGCAGCTTAAGGCCAGGGAGAACCAAAAACATTCAGTACTTC.

This clone was seen only once. The chain carries TRBV5-1 and TRBJ1-2, with D uncertain. Germline V gene lookup returns CDR1 SGHRS and CDR2 YFSETQ. The CDR3 runs 12 residues. V was clipped by 0 bases and J by 8 bases, with 8 bases between them. CDR3 nucleotides: TGCGCCAGCAGCTTGGAGGGCCTGGGCTACACCTTC. Protein: CASSLEGLGYTF.

This chain connects TRBV7-9 to TRBJ2-6; D is unresolved. Germline CDR1 and CDR2: SEHNR and FQNEAQ (reference sequence). The CDR3 runs to 13 residues. V was cut by 3 bases and J by 0 bases, with 0 bases left in between. CDR3 sequence (DNA): TGTGCCAGCAGCTTCTCTGGGGCCAACGTCCTGACTTTC. It is translated as CASSFSGANVLTF.

This chain joins TRBV28 and TRBJ2-4; D is unclear. Trimming left V 8 bases short and J 4 bases short, with 9 bases between. The germline CDR1 and CDR2 sequences are MDHEN and SYDVKM. The CDR3 length is 12 residues. CDR3 coding DNA: TGTGCCAGCTGTAGACAAAAAAACATTCAGTACTTC. Protein: CASCRQKNIQYF.

The chain joins TRBV6-5 to TRBJ2-1; 11 bases match TRBD2. Germline-derived CDR1 and CDR2 are MNHEY and SVGAGI. The CDR3 contains 15 residues. V gave up 5 bases and J gave up 7 bases; unmatched junction bases: 7. CDR3 DNA sequence: TGTGCCAGCAGTCCTATAGCGGGGGGGGTGAATGAGCAGTTCTTC. Its translation: CASSPIAGGVNEQFF.

The chain's CDR3 is CASSFRTENTGELFF. The DNA of the CDR3 is TGTGCCAGCAGCTTTAGGACGGAAAACACCGGGGAGCTGTTTTTT. The genes are TRBV7-9 and TRBJ2-2; D is unresolved. The CDR3 spans 15 residues. CDR1 is SEHNR, CDR2 FQNEAQ, per germline (reference sequence). Trimming removed 3 bases from V and 2 bases from J, with 10 bases in between.

The chain couples TRBV5-4 to TRBJ1-2; the D gene is possibly TRBD1 (5 bases). V was clipped by 4 bases and J by 4 bases, with 8 bases between them. Germline V lookup: CDR1 SGHNT, CDR2 YYREEE (reference sequence). The CDR3 sequence is 12 residues long. CDR3 amino acids: CASSGQGYGYTF. CDR3 DNA: TGTGCCAGCAGCGGGCAGGGCTATGGCTACACCTTC.

The genes are TRBV10-3 and TRBJ2-5, with 8 bases identical to TRBD1. Germline assignment: CDR1 ENHRY and CDR2 SYGVKD. V trimming: 4 bases; J trimming: 4 bases; junction bases outside the gene matches: 5. The CDR3 length is 14 residues. This CDR3 is CAISGDRGGETQYF. The CDR3 DNA follows: TGTGCCATCAGTGGCGACAGGGGAGGAGAGACCCAGTACTTC.

V and J are TRBV4-3 and TRBJ2-5, with D hard to call. Germline V gene data show CDR1 as LGHNA and CDR2 as YSLEER. V gave up 0 bases and J gave up 5 bases, with 10 bases separating them. This CDR3 has 14 residues. CDR3 DNA: TGCGCCAGCAGCCAAGAATATTATCCGGAGACCCAGTACTTC. It is translated as CASSQEYYPETQYF.

The rearrangement joins TRBV7-2 to TRBJ2-3; 9 bases map to TRBD2. CDR1 is SGHTA, CDR2 FQGNSA, per germline. V shed 1 base and J 5 bases; nucleotides not matched to a gene: 16. This CDR3 comprises 19 residues. CDR3 DNA: TGTGCCAGCAGCTTAGGCCGGTGGGGAGCGGGGGGATCGAAAGATACGCAGTATTTT. It is translated as CASSLGRWGAGGSKDTQYF. Full variable domain (missing parts from reference TRBV7-2 and TRBJ2-3): GAGVSQSPSNKVTEKGKDVELRCDPISGHTALYWYRQSLGQGLEFLIYFQGNSAPDKSGLPSDRFSAERTGGSVSTLTIQRTQQEDSAVYLCASSLGRWGAGGSKDTQYFGPGTRLTVL.